This T cell receptor (beta chain) is from a study of T cell clones after liver transplantation. Across the whole study: TCRbeta sequencing after a pre-transplant mixed lymphocyte reaction identified graft-donor-reactive clones, later tracked in post-transplant blood. As an antigen-independent comparator, third-party-reactive TCRbeta sequences came from pre-transplant mixed lymphocyte reactions. Until 12-24 months post-transplant, subjects got standard immunosuppression and no induction. At least one year of complete immunosuppression withdrawal without enzymes over twice normal defined tolerance.

The V gene's germline CDR1 is LNHNV and CDR2 YYDKDF (reference sequence). CDR3 length: 14 amino acids. V lost 1 base and J 6 bases, leaving 10 bases between the germline ends. This clone was observed once. Assay: immunoSEQ multiplex PCR; the TCRdb copy retains only in-frame clones and omits some. The sample comprises 55,000 to 75,000 clones, about 71% of which are singletons, and approximately 2.6% rests with the top ten. The TCR sequence derives from a human patient who received a liver transplant. Some T cells may be graft donor cells. The chain carries TRBV15 and TRBJ2-1; D might be TRBD1 (5 bases). This specimen was CD4+ T cells from blood, taken at the roughly 16-month timepoint. In DNA form, the CDR3 reads TGTGCCACCAGCAGAGGGGGCAGGGCCAATGAGCAGTTCTTC. This codes for CATSRGGRANEQFF.